The 17 T cell receptor beta chains listed next were all sequenced from one sample in a study of technical replicates of blood from several donors. TCRdb's copy holds only in-frame clones and misses some; the assay was immunoSEQ multiplex PCR. The sample includes more than 65,000 clones, nearly 96% of them seen just once. Sequencing was carried out using T cells isolated from PBMCs. These receptors all come from a human donor in good health.

The rearrangement joins TRBV18 to TRBJ1-2; D is uncertain. V shed 3 bases and J shed 4 bases, with 9 bases lying between them. This CDR3 has 13 residues. The germline V gene has CDR1 KGHSH and CDR2 LQKENI. The CDR3 sequence is CASSPGGIYGYTF. DNA for the CDR3: TGTGCCAGCTCACCGGGCGGGATCTATGGCTACACCTTC.

The V call is TRBV10-3, the J call TRBJ2-1, with D possibly being TRBD1 (5 bases). The CDR3 extends over 14 amino acids. CDR1 and CDR2 (germline): ENHRY, SYGVKD. The V and J ends lost 5 bases and 0 bases respectively, with 8 bases between them. The CDR3 DNA sequence: TGTGCCATCAGTCAGCAGGGCTCCTACAATGAGCAGTTCTTC. It translates to CAISQQGSYNEQFF.

The rearrangement links TRBV4-2 to TRBJ2-7; 7 nucleotides line up with TRBD2. With 0 bases clipped from V and 2 bases from J, the junction kept 13 bases outside the gene matches. Germline V gene lookup returns CDR1 LGHNA and CDR2 YNFKEQ. The CDR3 has 18 residues. DNA of the CDR3: TGTGCCAGCAGCCAAGAGTGGTGGAGAGCGGGGACTGCCTACGAGCAGTACTTC. Protein product: CASSQEWWRAGTAYEQYF.

The chain couples TRBV4-3 to TRBJ1-4; no clear D. Germline CDR1 is LGHNA and CDR2 is YSLEER. Trimming pared 4 bases from V and 3 bases from J, leaving 12 bases between. The CDR3 covers 15 residues. The CDR3 DNA sequence: TGCGCCAGCAGCCCGTTCTGGAGGTCTAATGAAAAACTGTTTTTT. It encodes CASSPFWRSNEKLFF.

The V gene is TRBV5-1, the J gene TRBJ1-1; no firm D call. CDR1 is SGHRS and CDR2 is YFSETQ in the germline V gene. The CDR3 totals 15 residues. Deletions cut 0 bases from V and 3 bases from J, with 12 bases between. Here the CDR3 reads CASSLGLVGDTEAFF. CDR3 DNA: TGCGCCAGCAGCTTGGGTCTGGTCGGGGACACTGAAGCTTTCTTT.

The genes are TRBV11-3 and TRBJ2-2; 11 nucleotides line up with TRBD2. CDR1 is SGHNT, CDR2 YENEEA, per germline. V lost 4 bases, J lost 2 bases, and 6 bases stayed unmatched. This CDR3 spans 17 amino acids. The CDR3 DNA reads TGTGCCAGCAGCTCCGTGACTAGCGGGGTTAACACCGGGGAGCTGTTTTTT. Its protein product is CASSSVTSGVNTGELFF.

CDR3 DNA: TGTGCCATCAGGAGAGGGAGTGGCTTGGGGAATGAGCAGTTCTTC. Protein: CAIRRGSGLGNEQFF. V and J are TRBV10-3 and TRBJ2-1, with D perhaps matching TRBD2 (5 bases). Trimming took off 6 bases at V and 7 bases at J, with 19 bases between the two ends. This CDR3 region has 15 residues. The germline gives CDR1 ENHRY, CDR2 SYGVKD.

Here the CDR3 DNA reads TGTGCCAGCAGTTTGGGGAGGGAAGCTTTCTTT. This gives the protein CASSLGREAFF. V and J are TRBV6-6 and TRBJ1-1; no clear D gene. With 4 bases removed from V and 8 bases from J, the gap between germline ends came to 8 bases. Germline V gives CDR1 MNHNY, CDR2 SVGAGI (reference sequence). The CDR3 spans 11 residues.

The chain is built from TRBV4-2 and TRBJ2-1, with 16 bases lining up with TRBD2. This CDR3 is 15 amino acids long. J lost 9 bases, V lost 6 bases, and 5 bases had no gene match. The germline CDR1 and CDR2 sequences are LGHNA and YNFKEQ. This CDR3 reads CASRGGLAGGPEQFF. The CDR3 bases are TGTGCCAGCAGGGGGGGACTAGCGGGAGGGCCTGAGCAGTTCTTC.

The chain employs TRBV5-1 and TRBJ2-2; D may be TRBD1 (5 bases). Per germline, CDR1 SGHRS and CDR2 YFSETQ. The CDR3 covers 14 residues. With 7 bases removed from V and 1 base from J, the gap between germline ends came to 11 bases. The CDR3 region has the DNA TGCGCCAGCCTGAATCAGGGGAACACCGGGGAGCTGTTTTTT. Translating it yields CASLNQGNTGELFF.

V and J are TRBV5-1 and TRBJ1-4; D is perhaps TRBD1 (5 bases). This CDR3 has 15 amino acids. V shed 0 bases and J shed 0 bases, with 6 bases lying between them. Germline V lookup: CDR1 SGHRS, CDR2 YFSETQ. CDR3 in amino acids: CASSLVTATNEKLFF. In DNA form, the CDR3 reads TGCGCCAGCAGCTTGGTGACAGCAACTAATGAAAAACTGTTTTTT.

The gene calls are TRBV7-9 and TRBJ2-7; D possibly corresponds to TRBD2 (6 bases). V was shortened by 5 bases and J by 5 bases, with 25 bases between the two germline ends. This CDR3 region has 17 residues. Germline V gene sequence: CDR1 SEHNR, CDR2 FQNEAQ (reference sequence). In DNA form, the CDR3 reads TGTGCCAGCAGCGACCCCGGGACTCCGCTTTGGGACGACGAGCAGTACTTC. It specifies CASSDPGTPLWDDEQYF.

The V call is TRBV23-1, the J call TRBJ1-5; weak D call: TRBD1 (5 bases). TRBV23-1 is sorted into the ORF group, with uncertain function. The CDR3 sequence is 20 residues long. V was trimmed by 6 bases and J by 7 bases, leaving 34 bases between them. CDR3 sequence (DNA): TGCGCCAGCAGGACCTCCCGCGGAGGGGCAATTAGTATGTCGCACCAGCCCCAGCATTTT. It specifies CASRTSRGGAISMSHQPQHF.

The rearrangement uses TRBV19 and TRBJ1-2; no clear D gene. Germline V gene lookup returns CDR1 LNHDA and CDR2 SQIVND (reference sequence). Trimming removed 3 bases from V and 4 bases from J, with 6 bases in between. This CDR3 comprises 12 residues. CDR3 loop: CASSIWSYGYTF. The CDR3 nucleotides read TGTGCCAGTAGTATCTGGAGCTATGGCTACACCTTC.

This chain joins TRBV18 and TRBJ1-2; D gene ambiguous. Germline CDR1 KGHSH, CDR2 LQKENI. The CDR3 covers 15 residues. Trimming left V 0 bases short and J 5 bases short, with 13 bases between. The CDR3 nucleotides are TGTGCCAGCTCACCACCGGAACAGAGGGCGTATGGCTACACCTTC. Amino acids: CASSPPEQRAYGYTF.

V is TRBV27 and J is TRBJ2-7; possibly TRBD1 for D (6 bases). V was trimmed by 0 bases and J by 7 bases, leaving 10 bases between them. Germline V CDR1 and CDR2: MNHEY, SMNVEV (reference sequence). The length of the CDR3 is 13 residues. This CDR3 is CASSLSGGWEQYF. CDR3 coding DNA: TGTGCCAGCAGTTTATCAGGGGGTTGGGAGCAGTACTTC.

The chain carries TRBV29-1 and TRBJ1-2, with 7 bases identical to TRBD1. The CDR3 runs 15 residues. V lost 3 bases, J lost 2 bases, and 9 bases stayed unmatched. CDR1 is SQVTM and CDR2 is ANQGSEA in the germline V gene. The CDR3 nucleotides read TGCAGCGTTGAGGTAGACAGGGAACTGAACTATGGCTACACCTTC. Encoded protein: CSVEVDRELNYGYTF.